This T cell receptor (beta chain) emerged from a study of neurological immune-mediated disorders. About the study: Of the approximately 34 patients with multiple sclerosis, roughly 30 had relapsing-remitting MS, whereas the remaining 3 had secondary progressive MS.

The cDNA was generated by 5'RACE with 10-nucleotide random UMIs. From 15-18 subjects, each sequencing run yielded over 170 million TCR-beta sequences. TCRdb called the 5' RACE reads again in MiXCR, with one record for every CDR3 protein. The sample has around 69,000 distinct CDR3 sequences, roughly 4.3% seen once. General observations from the study: None of the CDR3 amino acid sequences in expanded clones turned up in more than one subject, which points to private repertoires in all groups.

This clonotype occurred many times. Its antigen is undetermined. V trimming: 4 bases; J trimming: 1 base; junction bases outside the gene matches: 3. Germline V gene data show CDR1 as DFQATT and CDR2 as SNEGSKA (reference sequence). The CDR3 is made up of 14 amino acids. The chain recombines TRBV20-1 with TRBJ2-3; 9 positions agree with TRBD1. This receptor was identified in a man aged 25-40 years with multiple sclerosis. Specimen: PBMCs. CDR3: CSATRDRGTDTQYF. The CDR3 DNA is TGCAGTGCTACCCGGGACAGGGGCACAGATACGCAGTATTTT.